This T cell receptor beta chain stems from a study of molecular identifiers for immune sequencing clone quantification. The V gene lost 0 bases and the J gene lost 6 bases, with 14 bases spanning the gap. Germline CDR1 reads MGHRA; CDR2 reads YSYEKL. The CDR3 covers 16 residues. In TCRdb, the PCR reads were re-called with MiXCR into one record per CDR3 protein. The sample shows about half a million distinct CDR3 sequences, 20% to 25% of them seen only once. The specimen was naive CD8+ T cells from blood, with Jurkat cell RNA spiked in. Subset described: FACS-sorted CD8+CD4-CCR7+CD45RA+ naive T cells. The chain is built from TRBV4-1 and TRBJ2-2; no definite D call. The receptor was derived from a human donor in good health. Some libraries in this study had Jurkat cell RNA spiked in. The CDR3 DNA is TGCGCCAGCAGCCAAGAAGTGTCGTTACCGGCCGGGGAGCTGTTTTTT. This sequence encodes CASSQEVSLPAGELFF.